The clone carrying this TCR beta chain was detected a few times. The data belong to a study of shared clonotypes between healthy human individuals. Libraries were prepared by immunoSEQ multiplex PCR; TCRdb keeps only in-frame clonotypes and omits some of them. The sample yields about 100,000 clones, roughly 50% seen once. The sequenced material came from PBMCs. The sequence was obtained from a woman aged 40 to 55 in good health. Some clones in this sample may be carry-over from other donors' samples.

This CDR3 is CAWSGGQINSPLHF. As DNA, the CDR3 is TGTGCCTGGAGTGGCGGACAGATAAATTCACCCCTCCACTTT. V and J are TRBV30 and TRBJ1-6; maybe TRBD1 (6 bases). The germline V gene encodes CDR1 GTSNPN and CDR2 SVGIG (reference sequence). Between the trimmed V and J ends, which lost 1 base and 7 bases, there was a span of 11 bases. This CDR3 is 14 amino acids long.